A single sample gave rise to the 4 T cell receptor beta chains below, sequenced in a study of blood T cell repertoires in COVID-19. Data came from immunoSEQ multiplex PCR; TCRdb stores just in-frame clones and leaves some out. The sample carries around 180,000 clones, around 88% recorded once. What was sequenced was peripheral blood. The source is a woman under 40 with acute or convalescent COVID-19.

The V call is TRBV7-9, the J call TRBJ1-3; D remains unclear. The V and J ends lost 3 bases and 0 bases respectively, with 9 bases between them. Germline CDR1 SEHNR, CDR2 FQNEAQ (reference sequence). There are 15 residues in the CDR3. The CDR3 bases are TGTGCCAGCAGCTTCGGGTCCAGCTCTGGAAACACCATATATTTT. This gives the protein CASSFGSSSGNTIYF.

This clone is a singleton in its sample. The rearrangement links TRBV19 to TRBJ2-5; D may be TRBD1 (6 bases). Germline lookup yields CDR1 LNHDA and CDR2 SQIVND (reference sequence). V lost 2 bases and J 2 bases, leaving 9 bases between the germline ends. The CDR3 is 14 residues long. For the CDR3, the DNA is TGTGCCAGTAGTATAACAGGGCCTCAAGAGACCCAGTACTTC. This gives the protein CASSITGPQETQYF.

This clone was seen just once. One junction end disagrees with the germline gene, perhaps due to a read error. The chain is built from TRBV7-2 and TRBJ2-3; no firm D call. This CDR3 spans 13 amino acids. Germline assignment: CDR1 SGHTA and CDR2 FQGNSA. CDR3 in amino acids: CAGSLGGTDTQYF. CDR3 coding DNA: TGTGCCGGCAGTCTCGGAGGCACAGATACGCAGTATTTT.

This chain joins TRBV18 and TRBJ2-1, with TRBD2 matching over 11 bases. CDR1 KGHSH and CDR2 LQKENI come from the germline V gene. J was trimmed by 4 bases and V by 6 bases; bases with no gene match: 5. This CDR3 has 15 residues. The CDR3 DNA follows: TGTGCCAGCTCTCCCGGGACTAGCGGATACAATGAGCAGTTCTTC. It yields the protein CASSPGTSGYNEQFF.